These 4 T cell receptor beta chains were sequenced from one sample in a study of identical twins. TCRdb ran MiXCR on the 5' RACE reads and lists one entry per CDR3 protein. The sample yields approximately 530,000 distinct CDR3 sequences, approximately 20% seen once. This sample also belongs to another study, concerning yellow fever vaccine responses in identical twins.

The source material was CD4+ T cells sorted from blood. Receptor source: a woman aged 18-30 years in good health.

V is TRBV7-9 and J is TRBJ1-1; possible D gene TRBD1, 5 bases. The V end lost 1 base, the J end lost 6 bases, and 15 bases lay between the germline ends. Looked up from germline, CDR1 is SEHNR and CDR2 is FQNEAQ (reference sequence). CDR3 size: 15 residues. CDR3 coding DNA: TGTGCCAGCAGCTTAGGGGCCTCAGGGAAGGCTGAAGCTTTCTTT. Its translation is CASSLGASGKAEAFF.

The genes are TRBV6-8 and TRBJ2-2; D is possibly TRBD2 (5 bases). CDR3 length: 15 amino acids. The germline CDR1 and CDR2 sequences are MNHGY and SAAAGT. Trimming pared 0 bases from V and 5 bases from J, leaving 10 bases between. The CDR3 nucleotides read TGTGCCAGCAGTTACTCGGACTCCTTAACCGGGGAGCTGTTTTTT. Translation: CASSYSDSLTGELFF.

The chain combines TRBV12-3 or TRBV12-4 with TRBJ2-3; 10 bases align to TRBD2. The CDR3 is 15 residues long. With V trimmed by 6 bases and J by 6 bases, 9 bases remained unmatched. The DNA of the CDR3 is TGTGCCAGCAGCCTTAGCGGGGGGCCGGGGGATACGCAGTATTTT. Translating it yields CASSLSGGPGDTQYF.

The chain uses TRBV10-3 and TRBJ1-6; possibly TRBD1 for D (6 bases). CDR3 length: 14 residues. Germline CDR1 and CDR2: ENHRY and SYGVKD. V gave up 6 bases and J gave up 9 bases, with 15 bases separating them. The CDR3 sequence is CAIRGSQGGSPLHF. Written as DNA, the CDR3 is TGTGCCATCAGAGGTTCACAGGGAGGTTCACCCCTCCACTTT.